The 21 T cell receptor beta chains presented below share a single source sample, sequenced in a study of tumor-infiltrating lymphocytes in primary liver carcinoma. TCR beta cDNA was prepared out of about 530 ng total RNA by means of a constant-region primer. Three-round nested multiplex PCR performed with slightly modified ARM-PCR produced the TCR beta libraries. Both of the initial two PCR rounds ran for around 9 cycles and employed TRBV1-TRBV30 forward primers alongside a C-beta reverse primer. One entry per CDR3 protein, called by TCRdb with MiXCR from the multiplex PCR reads. The data show about 180,000 distinct CDR3 sequences, less than 65% seen once. Both blood RNA, taken from unsorted whole blood, and germline DNA were extracted. Specimen: peripheral blood. The receptors originated from a man aged 40-55 years with primary liver carcinoma and hepatitis B virus infection.

In the case of this clonotype: The junction departs from germline at one end; a sequencing error may be responsible. The chain couples TRBV7-9 to TRBJ2-5; D is undetermined. The CDR3 consists of 16 residues. Germline V CDR1 and CDR2: SEHNR, FQNEAQ (reference sequence). CDR3 in amino acids: CASSSRDMGRQETQYF. CDR3 bases: TGTGCCAGCAGCTCGCGAGACATGGGTAGACAAGAGACTCAGTACTTC.

This clonotype was seen more than once but under ten times. The chain combines TRBV28 with TRBJ1-5; D remains ambiguous. The germline V gene encodes CDR1 MDHEN and CDR2 SYDVKM. Trimming shortened V by 6 bases and J by 3 bases, and 9 bases separated the two germline ends. The CDR3 covers 13 residues. CDR3 region: CASSPDNNQPQHF. The CDR3 nucleotides are TGTGCCAGCAGCCCCGACAACAATCAGCCCCAGCATTTT.

This clonotype was counted a few times. V usage is TRBV10-2 and J usage is TRBJ2-3, with D perhaps being TRBD1 or TRBD2 (5 bases each). Germline V CDR1 and CDR2: WSHSY, SAAADI. The length of the CDR3 is 15 residues. V was clipped by 6 bases and J by 5 bases, with 18 bases between them. The CDR3 sequence is CASSIRDLGRDTQYF. CDR3 sequence (DNA): TGCGCCAGCAGCATCCGGGACCTGGGCCGAGATACGCAGTATTTT.

The CDR3 sequence is CAWSVGMNTIYF. DNA of the CDR3: TGTGCCTGGAGTGTAGGAATGAACACCATATATTTT. This chain links TRBV30 with TRBJ1-3; D gene unclear. The V gene's germline CDR1 is GTSNPN and CDR2 SVGIG (reference sequence). There are 12 residues in the CDR3. The ends were cut back, 0 bases at V and 7 bases at J, with 7 bases in the middle.

Points on this clonotype: One end of the junction fails to match germline, which may point to a read error. The J gene is TRBJ1-4, the V gene TRBV29-1, with a tentative D call TRBD1 (5 bases). CDR3 length: 14 amino acids. CDR1 and CDR2 (germline): SQVTM, ANQGSEA. CDR3 residues: CSVEERISGGKLLF. In DNA form, the CDR3 reads TGCAGCGTTGAAGAGCGGATTAGTGGGGGAAAACTGCTTTTT.

This clonotype was seen only a few times. As DNA, the CDR3 is TGCAGCGTAGGGACAGGCGACCGCTCTGGGGCCAACGTCCTGACTTTC. This encodes CSVGTGDRSGANVLTF. The chain joins TRBV29-1 to TRBJ2-6; the match to TRBD1 covers 8 bases. The CDR3 is made up of 16 amino acids. V shed 6 bases and J 0 bases; nucleotides not matched to a gene: 7. The germline CDR1 and CDR2 sequences are SQVTM and ANQGSEA.

This clonotype has ten or more counts. J is TRBJ2-2 and V is TRBV6-6; possibly TRBD1 for D (5 bases). V was shortened by 9 bases and J by 2 bases, with 13 bases between the two germline ends. The CDR3 consists of 14 residues. CDR1 is MNHNY and CDR2 is SVGAGI in the germline V gene (reference sequence). CDR3 in amino acids: CASRGRTNTGELFF. For the CDR3, the DNA is TGTGCCAGTCGAGGACGGACAAACACCGGGGAGCTGTTTTTT.

For this clonotype: One base away lies a much larger clone, so this may be a sequencing read error. The chain combines TRBV6-5 with TRBJ2-2; D uncertain. This CDR3 is 11 amino acids long. Looked up from germline, CDR1 is MNHEY and CDR2 is SVGAGI. The CDR3 here is CATSFTGELFF. The CDR3 DNA sequence: TGTGCCACCAGTTTCACCGGGGAGCTGTTTTTT.

A single count supports this clonotype. V usage is TRBV12-3 or TRBV12-4 and J usage is TRBJ2-2; 7 nucleotides align to TRBD2. The junction had 6 bases not matched to a gene; V was cut back by 1 base and J by 4 bases. The CDR3 is 16 amino acids. The CDR3 spells CASSLGTRIGTGELFF. The CDR3 nucleotides are TGTGCCAGCAGTTTAGGGACTAGGATCGGCACCGGGGAGCTGTTTTTT.

The rearrangement uses TRBV4-1 and TRBJ2-2; D is possibly TRBD2 (5 bases). Germline assignment: CDR1 MGHRA and CDR2 YSYEKL. The CDR3 totals 13 residues. The V gene lost 8 bases and the J gene lost 4 bases, with 11 bases spanning the gap. In nucleotides, the CDR3 is TGCGCCAGCCGAGGGATGAGCACCGGGGAGCTGTTTTTT. This translates into CASRGMSTGELFF.

This clonotype was detected a few times. It may be a read error: a sequence one base away is much more abundant. The chain uses TRBV6-1 and TRBJ1-6, with D possibly matching TRBD1 (6 bases). The CDR3 totals 13 residues. The V end lost 11 bases, the J end lost 9 bases, and 17 bases lay between the germline ends. CDR1 is MNHNS and CDR2 is SASEGT in the germline V gene. This CDR3 is CASSGALSSPLHF. Written as DNA, the CDR3 is TGTGCCTCGTCGGGGGCTCTCAGTTCACCCCTCCACTTT.

The chain uses TRBV10-2 and TRBJ2-1; D not resolved. V was trimmed by 5 bases and J by 3 bases, leaving 2 bases between them. The CDR3 covers 11 residues. CDR1 and CDR2 (germline): WSHSY, SAAADI. CDR3: CASSNYNEQFF. Here the CDR3 DNA reads TGCGCCAGCAGTAACTACAATGAGCAGTTCTTC.

Comment on this clonotype: The CDR3 carries no conserved terminal phenylalanine or tryptophan, so it likely arises from a read error. J is TRBJ1-6 and V is TRBV12-3 or TRBV12-4; D not resolved. This CDR3 has 14 amino acids. Trimming shortened V by 6 bases and J by 10 bases, and 16 bases separated the two germline ends. CDR3 in DNA: TGTGCCAGCAGCGTCTGGGAGCTGCAGTCACCCCTCCACCTT. This translates into CASSVWELQSPLHL.

This clonotype was seen just once. An end of the junction does not agree with germline; a read error may underlie this. The V and J genes are TRBV12-3 or TRBV12-4 and TRBJ1-2; no firm D call. The CDR3 has 16 amino acids. CDR3 DNA sequence: TGTGCCAACAGTTTTCTCATTGGACCCGAATTCTATGGCTACACCTTC. Translation: CANSFLIGPEFYGYTF.

A few counts support this clonotype. V usage is TRBV29-1 and J usage is TRBJ1-3; no clear D. V shed 7 bases and J shed 0 bases, with 10 bases lying between them. The germline gives CDR1 SQVTM, CDR2 ANQGSEA. There are 13 residues in the CDR3. CDR3 in amino acids: CSGRKSSGNTIYF. The CDR3 DNA sequence: TGCAGCGGTAGGAAGAGCTCTGGAAACACCATATATTTT.

The chain carries TRBV6-1 and TRBJ1-5; D is ambiguous. The V end was cut by 2 bases, the J end by 0 bases, with 11 bases between. Looked up from germline, CDR1 is MNHNS and CDR2 is SASEGT. The CDR3 totals 16 residues. DNA of the CDR3: TGTGCCAGCAGTGAAAGGGCCGCTGATAGCAATCAGCCCCAGCATTTT. Translation: CASSERAADSNQPQHF.

A single count supports this clonotype. This may come from a read error, since a much larger clone is one base off. The V and J genes are TRBV11-1 and TRBJ2-3; 16 bases are a match to TRBD2. CDR3 length equals 16 residues. CDR1 is SGHAT, CDR2 FQDESV, per germline (reference sequence). CDR3 in DNA: TGTGCCGGCAGCTCGGGACTAGCGGGAGGGCCAGATACGCAGTATTTT. Its protein is CAGSSGLAGGPDTQYF. Variable domain in full (rest from reference TRBV11-1 and TRBJ2-3): EAEVAQSPRYKITEKSQAVAFWCDPISGHATLYWYRQILGQGPELLVQFQDESVVDDSQLPKDRFSAERLKGVDSTLKIQPAELGDSAMYLCAGSSGLAGGPDTQYFGPGTRLTVL.

Regarding this clonotype: One junction end does not reproduce the germline sequence, and a read error may be involved. This chain uses TRBV6-6 with TRBJ2-1, with TRBD2 matching over 10 bases. The CDR3 totals 19 residues. Per germline, CDR1 MNHNY and CDR2 SVGAGI (reference sequence). The CDR3 reads CVSSSLAGDKGSSYNEQFF. CDR3 nucleotide sequence: TGTGTCAGCAGTTCGCTAGCGGGAGATAAGGGGAGCTCCTACAATGAGCAGTTCTTC.

A word on this clonotype: Mismatch with germline at one junction end may stem from a read error. This chain connects TRBV4-2 to TRBJ2-6, with D perhaps matching TRBD1 (6 bases). The length of the CDR3 is 18 residues. Germline values: CDR1 LGHNA, CDR2 YNFKEQ. The CDR3 DNA is TGTGCCAGCAGCCGTAACCCGGGACAATCCTCTGAGGCCAACGTTCTGACTTTC. This encodes CASSRNPGQSSEANVLTF.

This chain links TRBV4-1 with TRBJ2-7; 8 bases match TRBD2. The CDR3 runs 17 residues. The germline V gene encodes CDR1 MGHRA and CDR2 YSYEKL. After removal of 3 bases from V and 7 bases from J, the junction contained 17 bases not matched to a gene. The CDR3 here is CASSHLNSLNLAGEQYF. For the CDR3, the DNA is TGCGCCAGCAGCCACCTAAATTCCCTAAACCTAGCGGGTGAGCAGTACTTC.

This clonotype has just a few counts. The gene calls are TRBV4-1 and TRBJ2-3; D may correspond to TRBD1 or TRBD2 (5 bases each). CDR3 length equals 18 residues. The V end was cut by 0 bases, the J end by 3 bases, with 19 bases between. Looked up from germline, CDR1 is MGHRA and CDR2 is YSYEKL. CDR3 sequence (DNA): TGCGCCAGCAGCCAAGAGGCCGGGACGACAACTTGGACAGATACGCAGTATTTT. Encoded protein: CASSQEAGTTTWTDTQYF.